This TCR beta chain was recovered during a study of blood T cell repertoires in COVID-19. Germline V lookup: CDR1 SGHRS, CDR2 YFSETQ. This CDR3 is 15 amino acids long. The V end was cut by 4 bases, the J end by 7 bases, with 17 bases between. Clones were read by immunoSEQ multiplex PCR, and TCRdb kept only the in-frame ones, dropping some. The data contain 410,000 or so clones, roughly 90% of them singletons. This TCR was recovered from a woman aged 40 to 50 with COVID-19, enrolled during active disease. This chain connects TRBV5-1 to TRBJ1-4, with D perhaps TRBD1 (5 bases). The sequenced material came from peripheral blood. The DNA for the CDR3 is TGCGCCAGCAGCGCGTTCTGGGACTGGCCTGAAAAACTGTTTTTT. Its translation: CASSAFWDWPEKLFF.